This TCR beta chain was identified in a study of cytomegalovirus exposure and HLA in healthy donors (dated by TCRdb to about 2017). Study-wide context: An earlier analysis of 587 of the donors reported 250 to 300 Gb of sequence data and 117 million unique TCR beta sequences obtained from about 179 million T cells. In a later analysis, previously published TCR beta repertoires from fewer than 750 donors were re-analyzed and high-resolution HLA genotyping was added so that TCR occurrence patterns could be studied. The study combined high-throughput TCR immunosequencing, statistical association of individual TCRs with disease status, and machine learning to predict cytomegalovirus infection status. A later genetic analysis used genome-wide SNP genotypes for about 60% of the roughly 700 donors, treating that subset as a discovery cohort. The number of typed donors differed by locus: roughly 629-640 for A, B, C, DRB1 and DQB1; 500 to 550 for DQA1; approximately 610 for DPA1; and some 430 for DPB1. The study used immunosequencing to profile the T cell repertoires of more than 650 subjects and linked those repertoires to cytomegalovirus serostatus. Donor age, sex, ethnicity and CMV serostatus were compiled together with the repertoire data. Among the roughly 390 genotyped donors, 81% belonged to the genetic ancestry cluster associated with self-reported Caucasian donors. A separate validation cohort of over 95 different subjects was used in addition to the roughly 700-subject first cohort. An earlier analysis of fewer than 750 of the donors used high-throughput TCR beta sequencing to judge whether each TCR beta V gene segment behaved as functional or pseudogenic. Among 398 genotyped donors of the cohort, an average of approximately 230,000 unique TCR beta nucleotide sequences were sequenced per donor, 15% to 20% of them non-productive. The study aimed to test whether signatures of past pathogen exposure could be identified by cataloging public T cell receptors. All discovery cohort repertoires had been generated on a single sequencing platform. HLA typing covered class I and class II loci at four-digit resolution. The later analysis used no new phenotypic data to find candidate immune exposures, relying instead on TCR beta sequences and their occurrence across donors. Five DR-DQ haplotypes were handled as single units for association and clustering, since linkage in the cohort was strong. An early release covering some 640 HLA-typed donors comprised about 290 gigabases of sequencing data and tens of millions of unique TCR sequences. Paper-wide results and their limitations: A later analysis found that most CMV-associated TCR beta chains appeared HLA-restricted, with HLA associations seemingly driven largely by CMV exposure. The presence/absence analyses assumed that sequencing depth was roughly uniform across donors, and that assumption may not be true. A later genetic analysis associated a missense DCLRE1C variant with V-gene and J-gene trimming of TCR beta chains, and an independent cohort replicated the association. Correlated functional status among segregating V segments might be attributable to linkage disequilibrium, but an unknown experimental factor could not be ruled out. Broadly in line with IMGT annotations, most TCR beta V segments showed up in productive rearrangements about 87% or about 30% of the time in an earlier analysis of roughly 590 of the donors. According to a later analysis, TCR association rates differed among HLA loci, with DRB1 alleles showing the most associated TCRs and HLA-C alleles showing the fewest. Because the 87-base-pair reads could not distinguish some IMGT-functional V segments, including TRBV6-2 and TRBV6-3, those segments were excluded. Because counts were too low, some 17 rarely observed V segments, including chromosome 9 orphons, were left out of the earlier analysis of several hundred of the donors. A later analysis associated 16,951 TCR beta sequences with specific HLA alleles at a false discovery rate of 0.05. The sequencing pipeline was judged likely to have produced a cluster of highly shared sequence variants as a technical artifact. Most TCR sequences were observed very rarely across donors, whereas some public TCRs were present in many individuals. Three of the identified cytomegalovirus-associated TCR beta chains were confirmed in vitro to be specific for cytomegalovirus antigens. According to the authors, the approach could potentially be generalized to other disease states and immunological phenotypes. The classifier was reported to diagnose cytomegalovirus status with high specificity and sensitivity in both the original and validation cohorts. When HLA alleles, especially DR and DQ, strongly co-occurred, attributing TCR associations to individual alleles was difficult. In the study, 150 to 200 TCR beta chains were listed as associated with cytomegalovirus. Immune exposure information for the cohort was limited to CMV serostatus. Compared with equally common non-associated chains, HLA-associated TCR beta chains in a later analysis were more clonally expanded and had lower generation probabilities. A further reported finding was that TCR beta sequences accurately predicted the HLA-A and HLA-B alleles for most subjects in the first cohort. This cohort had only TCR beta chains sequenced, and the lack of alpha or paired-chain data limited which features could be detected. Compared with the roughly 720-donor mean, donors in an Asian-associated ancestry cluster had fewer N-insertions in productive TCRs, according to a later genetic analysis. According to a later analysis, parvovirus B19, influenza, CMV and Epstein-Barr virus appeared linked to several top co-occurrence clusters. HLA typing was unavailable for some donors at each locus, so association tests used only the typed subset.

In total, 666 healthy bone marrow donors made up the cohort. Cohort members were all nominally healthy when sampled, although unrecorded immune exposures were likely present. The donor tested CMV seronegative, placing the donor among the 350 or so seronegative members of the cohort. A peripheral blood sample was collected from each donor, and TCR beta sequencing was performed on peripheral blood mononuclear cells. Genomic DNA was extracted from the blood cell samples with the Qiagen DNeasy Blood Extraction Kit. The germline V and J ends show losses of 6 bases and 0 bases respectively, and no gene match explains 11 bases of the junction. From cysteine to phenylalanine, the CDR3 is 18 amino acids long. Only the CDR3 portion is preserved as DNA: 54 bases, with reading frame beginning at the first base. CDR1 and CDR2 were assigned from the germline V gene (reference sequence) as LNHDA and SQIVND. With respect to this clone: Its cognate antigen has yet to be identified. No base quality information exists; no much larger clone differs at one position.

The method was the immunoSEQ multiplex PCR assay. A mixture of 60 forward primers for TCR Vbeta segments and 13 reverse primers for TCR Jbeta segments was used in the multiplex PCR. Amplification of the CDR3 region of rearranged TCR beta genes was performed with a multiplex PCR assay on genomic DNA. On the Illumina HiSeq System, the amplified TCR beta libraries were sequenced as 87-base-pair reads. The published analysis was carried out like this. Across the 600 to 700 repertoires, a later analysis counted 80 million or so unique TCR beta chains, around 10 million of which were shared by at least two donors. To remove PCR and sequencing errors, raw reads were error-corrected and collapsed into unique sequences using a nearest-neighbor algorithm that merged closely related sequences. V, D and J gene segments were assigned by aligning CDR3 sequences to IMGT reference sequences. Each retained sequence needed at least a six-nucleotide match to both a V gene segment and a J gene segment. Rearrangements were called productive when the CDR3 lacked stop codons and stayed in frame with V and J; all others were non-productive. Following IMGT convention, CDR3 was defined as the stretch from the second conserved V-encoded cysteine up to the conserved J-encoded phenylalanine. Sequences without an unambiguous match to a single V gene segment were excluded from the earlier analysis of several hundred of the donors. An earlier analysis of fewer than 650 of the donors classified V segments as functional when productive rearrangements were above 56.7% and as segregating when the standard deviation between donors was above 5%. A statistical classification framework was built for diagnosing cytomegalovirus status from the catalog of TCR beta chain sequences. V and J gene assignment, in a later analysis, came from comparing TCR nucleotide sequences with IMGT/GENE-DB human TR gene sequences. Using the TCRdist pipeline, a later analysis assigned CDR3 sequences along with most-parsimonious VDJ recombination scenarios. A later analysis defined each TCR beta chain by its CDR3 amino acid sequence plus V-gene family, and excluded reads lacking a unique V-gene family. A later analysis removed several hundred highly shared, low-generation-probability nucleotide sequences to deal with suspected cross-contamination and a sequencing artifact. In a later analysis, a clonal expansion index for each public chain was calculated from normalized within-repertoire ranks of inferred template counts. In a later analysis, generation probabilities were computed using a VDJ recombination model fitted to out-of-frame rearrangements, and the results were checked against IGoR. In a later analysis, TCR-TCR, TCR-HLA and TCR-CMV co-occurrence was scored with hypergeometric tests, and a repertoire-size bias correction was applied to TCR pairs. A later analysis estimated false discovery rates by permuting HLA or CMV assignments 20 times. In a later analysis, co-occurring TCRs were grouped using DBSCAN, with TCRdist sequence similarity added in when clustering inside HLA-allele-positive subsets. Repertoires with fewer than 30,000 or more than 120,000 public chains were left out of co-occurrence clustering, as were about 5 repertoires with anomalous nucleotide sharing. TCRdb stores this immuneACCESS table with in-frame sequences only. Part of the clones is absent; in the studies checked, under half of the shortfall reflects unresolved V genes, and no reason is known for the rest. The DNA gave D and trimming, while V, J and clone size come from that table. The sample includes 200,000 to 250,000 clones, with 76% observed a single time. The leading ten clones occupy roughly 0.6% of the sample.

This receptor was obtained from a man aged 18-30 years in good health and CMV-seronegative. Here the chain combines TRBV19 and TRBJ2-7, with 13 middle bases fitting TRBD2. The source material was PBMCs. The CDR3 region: CASSPGLAGPPISYEQYF. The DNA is TGTGCCAGTAGCCCGGGACTAGCGGGACCTCCCATCTCCTACGAGCAGTACTTC.